This T cell receptor beta chain originates from a study of T cells in localized non-small cell lung cancer. Atypia-free adjacent lung came from at least 2 cm beyond the tumor margin. Concerning this clone itself: Its target is not known.

Points from the study as a whole: Sequencing was restricted to one tumor region; therefore, heterogeneity remains possible. Exceeding tumor, uninvolved adjacent lung had the highest T cell clonality.

Using immunoSEQ multiplex PCR, the repertoire was profiled, and TCRdb retains in-frame clones only, with some absent. The sample has more than 2,000 clones, around 21% seen once; the top ten hold 8% to 13%. This specimen consisted of normal lung tissue next to the tumor, obtained before any cancer treatment. This TCR came from a male donor at least 60 years old with stage I squamous cell lung carcinoma.

CDR3 in DNA: TGTGCCAGCAGCCCCCGGGTCTTCGAGGAAGCTTTCTTT. It specifies CASSPRVFEEAFF. The chain uses TRBV9 and TRBJ1-1; D not certain. The germline V and J ends were trimmed by 4 bases and 8 bases, with 15 bases remaining between them. Germline-derived CDR1 and CDR2 are SGDLS and YYNGEE. The CDR3 runs 13 residues.